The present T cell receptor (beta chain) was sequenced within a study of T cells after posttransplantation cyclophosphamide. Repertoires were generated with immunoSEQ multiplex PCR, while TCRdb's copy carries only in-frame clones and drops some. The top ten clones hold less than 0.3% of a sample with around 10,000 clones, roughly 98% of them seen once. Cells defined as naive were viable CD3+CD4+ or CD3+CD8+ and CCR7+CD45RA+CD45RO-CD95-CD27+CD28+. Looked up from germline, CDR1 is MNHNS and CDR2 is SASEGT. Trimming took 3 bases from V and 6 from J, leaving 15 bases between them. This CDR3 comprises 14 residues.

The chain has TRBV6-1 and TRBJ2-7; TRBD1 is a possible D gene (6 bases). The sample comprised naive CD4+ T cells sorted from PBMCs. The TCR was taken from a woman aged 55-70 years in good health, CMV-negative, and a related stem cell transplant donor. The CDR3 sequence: CASSEPIQGGEQYF. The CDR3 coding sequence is TGTGCCAGCAGTGAGCCCATACAGGGCGGCGAGCAGTACTTC.